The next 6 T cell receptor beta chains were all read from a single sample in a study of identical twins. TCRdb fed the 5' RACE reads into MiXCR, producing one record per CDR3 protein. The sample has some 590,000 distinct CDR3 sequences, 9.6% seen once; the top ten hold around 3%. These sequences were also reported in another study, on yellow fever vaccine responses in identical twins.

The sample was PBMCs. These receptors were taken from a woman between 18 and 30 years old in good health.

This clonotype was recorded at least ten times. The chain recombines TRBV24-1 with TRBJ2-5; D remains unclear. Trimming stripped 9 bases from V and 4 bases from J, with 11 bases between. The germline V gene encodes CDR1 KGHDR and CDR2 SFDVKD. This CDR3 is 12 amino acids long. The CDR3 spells CATSGGGETQYF. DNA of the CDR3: TGTGCCACCTCGGGCGGCGGAGAGACCCAGTACTTC.

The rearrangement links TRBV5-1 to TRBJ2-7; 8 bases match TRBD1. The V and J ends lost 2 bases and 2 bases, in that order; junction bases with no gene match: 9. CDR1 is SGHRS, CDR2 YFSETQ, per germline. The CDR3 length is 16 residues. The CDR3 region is CASSFSQGATPYEQYF. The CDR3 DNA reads TGCGCCAGCAGCTTTTCGCAGGGGGCCACCCCCTACGAGCAGTACTTC.

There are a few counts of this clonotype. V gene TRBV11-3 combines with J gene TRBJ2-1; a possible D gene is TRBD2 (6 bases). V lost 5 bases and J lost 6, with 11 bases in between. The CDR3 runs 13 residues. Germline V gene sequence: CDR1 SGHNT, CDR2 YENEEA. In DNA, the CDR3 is TGTGCCAGCAGCCCAAGGGAGGCCAATGAGCAGTTCTTC. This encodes CASSPREANEQFF.

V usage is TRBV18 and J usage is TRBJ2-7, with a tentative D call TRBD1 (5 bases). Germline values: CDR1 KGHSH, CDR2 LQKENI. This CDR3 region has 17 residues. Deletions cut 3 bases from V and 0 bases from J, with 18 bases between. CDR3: CASSPGRRLPSSYEQYF. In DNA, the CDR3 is TGTGCCAGCTCACCGGGGCGACGCCTGCCGAGCTCCTACGAGCAGTACTTC.

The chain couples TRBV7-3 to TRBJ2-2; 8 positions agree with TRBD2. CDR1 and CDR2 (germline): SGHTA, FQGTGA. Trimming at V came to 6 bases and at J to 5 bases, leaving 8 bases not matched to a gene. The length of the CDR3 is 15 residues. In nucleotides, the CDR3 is TGTGCCAGCAGTCCAACGGGGGGGGCGACCGGGGAGCTGTTTTTT. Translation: CASSPTGGATGELFF.

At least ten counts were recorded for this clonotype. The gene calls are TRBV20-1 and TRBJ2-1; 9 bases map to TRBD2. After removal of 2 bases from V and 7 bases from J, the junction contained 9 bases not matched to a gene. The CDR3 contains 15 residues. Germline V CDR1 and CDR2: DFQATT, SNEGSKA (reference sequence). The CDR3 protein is CSARSLGSGRNEQFF. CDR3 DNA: TGCAGTGCTAGATCTCTGGGTAGCGGGAGAAATGAGCAGTTCTTC.